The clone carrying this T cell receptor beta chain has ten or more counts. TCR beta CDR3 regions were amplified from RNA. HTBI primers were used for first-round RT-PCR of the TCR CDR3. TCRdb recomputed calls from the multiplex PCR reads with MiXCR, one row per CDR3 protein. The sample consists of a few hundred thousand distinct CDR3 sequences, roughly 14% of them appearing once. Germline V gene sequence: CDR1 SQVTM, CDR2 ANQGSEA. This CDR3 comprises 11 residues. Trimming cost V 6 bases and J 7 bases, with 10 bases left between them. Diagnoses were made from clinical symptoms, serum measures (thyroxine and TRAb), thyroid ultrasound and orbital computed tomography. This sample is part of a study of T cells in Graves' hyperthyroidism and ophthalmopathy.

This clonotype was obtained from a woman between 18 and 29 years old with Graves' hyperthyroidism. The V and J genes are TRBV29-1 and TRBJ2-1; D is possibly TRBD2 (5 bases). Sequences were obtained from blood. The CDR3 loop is CSVKPGNEQFF. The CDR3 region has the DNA TGCAGCGTGAAACCGGGGAATGAGCAGTTCTTC.